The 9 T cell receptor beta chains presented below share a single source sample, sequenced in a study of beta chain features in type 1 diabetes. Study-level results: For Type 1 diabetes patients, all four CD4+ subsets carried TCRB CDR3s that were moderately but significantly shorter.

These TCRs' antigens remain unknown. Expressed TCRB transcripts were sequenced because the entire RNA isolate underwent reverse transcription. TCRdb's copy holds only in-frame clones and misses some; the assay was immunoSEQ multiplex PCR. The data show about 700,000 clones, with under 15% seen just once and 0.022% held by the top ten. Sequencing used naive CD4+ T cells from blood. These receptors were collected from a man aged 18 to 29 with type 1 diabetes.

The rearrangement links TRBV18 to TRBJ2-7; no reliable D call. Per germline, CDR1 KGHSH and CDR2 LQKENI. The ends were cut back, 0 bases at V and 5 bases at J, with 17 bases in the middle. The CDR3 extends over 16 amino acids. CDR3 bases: TGTGCCAGCTCACCACCAGGGCAAACTGGCGGCCACGAGCAGTACTTC. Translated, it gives CASSPPGQTGGHEQYF.

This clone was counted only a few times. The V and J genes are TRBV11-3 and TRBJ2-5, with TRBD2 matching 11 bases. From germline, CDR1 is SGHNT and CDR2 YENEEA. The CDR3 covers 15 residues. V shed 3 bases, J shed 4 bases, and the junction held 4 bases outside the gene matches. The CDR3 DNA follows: TGTGCCAGCAGCTTCCTAGCGGGGGGTCCAGAGACCCAGTACTTC. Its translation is CASSFLAGGPETQYF.

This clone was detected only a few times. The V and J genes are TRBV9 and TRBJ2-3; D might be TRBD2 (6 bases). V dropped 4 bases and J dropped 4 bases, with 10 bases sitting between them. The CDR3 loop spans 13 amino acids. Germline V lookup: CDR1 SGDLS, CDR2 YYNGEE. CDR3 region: CASSRRLADTQYF. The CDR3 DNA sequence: TGTGCCAGCAGCCGCCGACTAGCAGATACGCAGTATTTT.

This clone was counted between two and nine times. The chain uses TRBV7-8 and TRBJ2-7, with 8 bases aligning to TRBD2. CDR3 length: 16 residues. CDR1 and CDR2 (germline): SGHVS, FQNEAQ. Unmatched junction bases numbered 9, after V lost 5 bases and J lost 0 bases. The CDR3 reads CASSPSGGPISYEQYF. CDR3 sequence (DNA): TGTGCCAGCAGCCCCAGCGGGGGTCCAATCTCCTACGAGCAGTACTTC.

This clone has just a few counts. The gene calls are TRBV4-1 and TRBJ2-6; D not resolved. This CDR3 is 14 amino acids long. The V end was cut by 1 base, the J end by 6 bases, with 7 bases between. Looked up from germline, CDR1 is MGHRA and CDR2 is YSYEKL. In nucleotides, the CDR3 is TGCGCCAGCAGCCAAGCGGCCGTGGCCAACGTCCTGACTTTC. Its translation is CASSQAAVANVLTF.

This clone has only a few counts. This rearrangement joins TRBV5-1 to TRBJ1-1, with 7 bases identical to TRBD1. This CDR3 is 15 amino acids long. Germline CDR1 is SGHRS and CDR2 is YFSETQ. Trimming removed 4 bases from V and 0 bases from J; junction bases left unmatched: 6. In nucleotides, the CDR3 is TGCGCCAGCAGCGGCACAGGGGACATGAACACTGAAGCTTTCTTT. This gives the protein CASSGTGDMNTEAFF.

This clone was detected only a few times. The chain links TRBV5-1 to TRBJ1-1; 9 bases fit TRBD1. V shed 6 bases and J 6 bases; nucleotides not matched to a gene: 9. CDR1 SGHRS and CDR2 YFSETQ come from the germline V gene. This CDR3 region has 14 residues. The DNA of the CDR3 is TGCGCCAGCACCCTGACAGGGGGTACCGCTGAAGCTTTCTTT. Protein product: CASTLTGGTAEAFF.

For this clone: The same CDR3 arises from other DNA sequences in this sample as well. The DNA of the CDR3 is TGCAGCGTTGCGGTGGAGACCCAGTACTTC. It codes for CSVAVETQYF. J is TRBJ2-5 and V is TRBV29-1; D gene uncertain. The CDR3 extends over 10 amino acids. V shed 4 bases and J shed 5 bases, with 5 bases lying between them. Germline V gives CDR1 SQVTM, CDR2 ANQGSEA. The full variable domain, rest sourced from reference TRBV29-1 and TRBJ2-5, is SAVISQKPSRDICQRGTSLTIQCQVDSQVTMMFWYRQQPGQSLTLIATANQGSEATYESGFVIDKFPISRPNLTFSTLTVSNMSPEDSSIYLCSVAVETQYFGPGTRLLVL.

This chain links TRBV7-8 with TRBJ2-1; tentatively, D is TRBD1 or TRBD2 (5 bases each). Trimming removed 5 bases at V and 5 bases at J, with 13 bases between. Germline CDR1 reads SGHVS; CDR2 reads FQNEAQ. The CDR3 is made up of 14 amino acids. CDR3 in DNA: TGTGCCAGCAGCCTCACCGGGACCGACAATGAGCAGTTCTTC. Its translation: CASSLTGTDNEQFF.